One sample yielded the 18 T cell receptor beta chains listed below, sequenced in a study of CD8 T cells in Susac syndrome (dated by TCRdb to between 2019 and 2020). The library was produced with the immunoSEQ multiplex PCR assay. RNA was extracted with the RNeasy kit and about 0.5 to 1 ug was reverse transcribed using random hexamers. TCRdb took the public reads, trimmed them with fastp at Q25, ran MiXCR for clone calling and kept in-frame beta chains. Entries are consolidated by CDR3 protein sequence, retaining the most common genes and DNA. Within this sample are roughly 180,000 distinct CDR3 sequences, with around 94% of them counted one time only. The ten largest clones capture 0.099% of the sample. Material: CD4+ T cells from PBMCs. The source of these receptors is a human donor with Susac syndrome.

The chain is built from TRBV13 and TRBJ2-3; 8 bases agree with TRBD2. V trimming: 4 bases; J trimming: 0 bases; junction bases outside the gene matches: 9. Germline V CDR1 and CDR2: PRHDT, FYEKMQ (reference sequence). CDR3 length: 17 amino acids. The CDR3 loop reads CASSSNAGGSSTDTQYF. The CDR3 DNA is TGTGCCAGCAGCTCAAATGCGGGGGGCTCTAGCACAGATACGCAGTATTTT.

The CDR3 protein is CASSYSGSKNIQYF. The CDR3 region has the DNA TGTGCCAGCAGTTACTCAGGCTCCAAAAACATTCAGTACTTC. The chain uses TRBV6-2 or TRBV6-3 and TRBJ2-4; D gene ambiguous. Germline V gene sequence: CDR1 MNHEY, CDR2 SVGEGT. V gave up 0 bases and J gave up 2 bases, with 5 bases separating them. The CDR3 runs 14 residues.

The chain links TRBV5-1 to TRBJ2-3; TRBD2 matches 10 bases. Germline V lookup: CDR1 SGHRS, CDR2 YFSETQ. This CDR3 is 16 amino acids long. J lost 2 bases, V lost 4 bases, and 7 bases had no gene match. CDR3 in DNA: TGCGCCAGCAGCCCCCTTAGCGGGGGGCACACAGATACGCAGTATTTT. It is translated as CASSPLSGGHTDTQYF.

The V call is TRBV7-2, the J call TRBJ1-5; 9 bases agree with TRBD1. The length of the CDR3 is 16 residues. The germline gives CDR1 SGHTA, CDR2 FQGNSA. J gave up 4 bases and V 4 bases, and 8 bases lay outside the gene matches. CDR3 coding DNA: TGTGCCAGCAGCTCAGAGACAGGGGGTACGAATCAGCCCCAGCATTTT. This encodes CASSSETGGTNQPQHF.

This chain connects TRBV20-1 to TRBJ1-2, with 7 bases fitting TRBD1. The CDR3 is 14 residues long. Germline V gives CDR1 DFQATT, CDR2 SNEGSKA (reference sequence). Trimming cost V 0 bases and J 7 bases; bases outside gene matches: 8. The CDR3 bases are TGCAGTGCTAGAGACATACAGGGGTCTGCTGGCTACACCTTC. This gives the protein CSARDIQGSAGYTF.

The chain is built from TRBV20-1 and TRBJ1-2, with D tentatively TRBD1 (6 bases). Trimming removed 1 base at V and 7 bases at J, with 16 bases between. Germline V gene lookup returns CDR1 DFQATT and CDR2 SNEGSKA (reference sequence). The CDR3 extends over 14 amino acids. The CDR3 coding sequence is TGCAGTGCTAGAGGTATCACAGGGATGGGTGGCTACACCTTC. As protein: CSARGITGMGGYTF.

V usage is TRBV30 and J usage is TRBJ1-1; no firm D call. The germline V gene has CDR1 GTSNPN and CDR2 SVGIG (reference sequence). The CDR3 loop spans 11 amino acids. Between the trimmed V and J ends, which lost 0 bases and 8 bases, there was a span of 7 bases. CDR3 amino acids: CAWSVLTEAFF. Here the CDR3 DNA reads TGTGCCTGGAGTGTACTTACGGAAGCTTTCTTT.

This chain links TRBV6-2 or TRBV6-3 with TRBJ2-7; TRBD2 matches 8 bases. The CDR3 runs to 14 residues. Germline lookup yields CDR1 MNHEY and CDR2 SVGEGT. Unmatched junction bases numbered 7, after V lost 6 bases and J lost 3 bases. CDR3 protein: CASRQSGRIYEQYF. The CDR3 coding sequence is TGTGCCAGCAGACAGAGCGGGAGAATCTACGAGCAGTACTTC.

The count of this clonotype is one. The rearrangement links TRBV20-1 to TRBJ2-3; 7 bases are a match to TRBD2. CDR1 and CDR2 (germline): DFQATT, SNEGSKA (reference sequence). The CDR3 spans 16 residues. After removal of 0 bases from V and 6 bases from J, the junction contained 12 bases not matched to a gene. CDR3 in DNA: TGCAGTGCTAGAGACCCCCTACGCGGGAGCATGGATACGCAGTATTTT. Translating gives CSARDPLRGSMDTQYF.

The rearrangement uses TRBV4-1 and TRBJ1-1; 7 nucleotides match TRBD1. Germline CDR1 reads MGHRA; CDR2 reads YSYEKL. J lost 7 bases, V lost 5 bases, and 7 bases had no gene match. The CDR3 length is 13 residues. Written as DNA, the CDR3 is TGCGCCAGCAGCTCACAGGGGTGGGTTGAAGCTTTCTTT. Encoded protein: CASSSQGWVEAFF.

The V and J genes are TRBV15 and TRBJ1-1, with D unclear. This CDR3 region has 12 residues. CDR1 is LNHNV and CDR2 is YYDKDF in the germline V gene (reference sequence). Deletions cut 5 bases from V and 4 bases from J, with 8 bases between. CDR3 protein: CATSAGSTEAFF. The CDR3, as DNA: TGTGCCACCAGCGCCGGGAGCACTGAAGCTTTCTTT.

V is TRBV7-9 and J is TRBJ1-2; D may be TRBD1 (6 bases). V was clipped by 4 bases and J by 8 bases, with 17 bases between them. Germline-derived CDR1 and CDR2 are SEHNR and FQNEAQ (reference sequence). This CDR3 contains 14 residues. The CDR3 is CASSSTTGSGGYTF. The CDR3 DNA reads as TGTGCCAGCAGCTCCACCACAGGGTCGGGCGGCTACACCTTC.

CDR3 DNA: TGTGCCAGCTCAGACGGACAGGGTTCCTACGAGCAGTACTTC. This gives the protein CASSDGQGSYEQYF. V and J are TRBV18 and TRBJ2-7, with 8 bases fitting TRBD1. CDR3 size: 14 residues. Trimming removed 5 bases from V and 1 base from J; junction bases left unmatched: 4. CDR1 and CDR2 from the germline V gene are KGHSH and LQKENI.

CDR3 coding DNA: TGTGCCAGCTCACCACCGTTGATCAACAGGGATGGCTACACCTTC. This gives the protein CASSPPLINRDGYTF. The chain is built from TRBV18 and TRBJ1-2; D is perhaps TRBD1 (6 bases). V lost 0 bases, J lost 6 bases, and 14 bases lay in between. Germline CDR1 and CDR2: KGHSH and LQKENI. The CDR3 is made up of 15 amino acids.

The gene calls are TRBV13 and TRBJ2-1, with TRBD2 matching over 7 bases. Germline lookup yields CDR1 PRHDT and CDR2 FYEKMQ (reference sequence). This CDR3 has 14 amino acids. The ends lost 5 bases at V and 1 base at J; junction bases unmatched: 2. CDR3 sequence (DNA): TGTGCCAGCAGCCCGCGGGGGTCCTACAATGAGCAGTTCTTC. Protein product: CASSPRGSYNEQFF.

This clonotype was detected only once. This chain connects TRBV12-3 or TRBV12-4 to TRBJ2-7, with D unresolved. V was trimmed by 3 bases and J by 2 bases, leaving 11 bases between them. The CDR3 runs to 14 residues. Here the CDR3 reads CASSFNRSPYEQYF. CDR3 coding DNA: TGTGCCAGCAGTTTTAACAGATCCCCCTACGAGCAGTACTTC.

The CDR3 region is CASDGQVSSYEQYF. CDR3 in DNA: TGTGCCAGCGACGGGCAGGTCAGCTCCTACGAGCAGTACTTC. This sequence joins TRBV2 and TRBJ2-7, with unresolved D. The V gene lost 8 bases and the J gene lost 0 bases, with 14 bases spanning the gap. The CDR3 contains 14 residues. Looked up from germline, CDR1 is SNHLY and CDR2 is FYNNEI.

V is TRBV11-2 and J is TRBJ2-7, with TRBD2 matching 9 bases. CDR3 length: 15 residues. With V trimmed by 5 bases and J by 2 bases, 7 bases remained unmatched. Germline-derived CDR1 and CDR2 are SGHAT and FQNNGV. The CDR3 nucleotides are TGTGCCAGCAGCGGACTTAGCGGGAGCACCTACGAGCAGTACTTC. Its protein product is CASSGLSGSTYEQYF.